The subject of this entry is one T cell receptor beta chain. What it binds is not known. Germline CDR1 and CDR2: LNHDA and SQIVND (reference sequence). J lost 3 bases, V lost 3 bases, and 6 bases had no gene match. The CDR3 is 17 amino acids. These data are taken from a study of cytomegalovirus exposure and HLA in healthy donors. Whole-study findings and limits: Later analysis indicated greater clonal expansion among HLA-associated TCR beta chains than among equally common other chains. Donor immune exposure was known only as CMV serostatus.

This PCR relied on a set of 60 Vbeta primers and 13 Jbeta primers. Measured with immunoSEQ multiplex PCR; TCRdb has only the in-frame clones, and not every one. The sample records 160,000 or so clones, around three quarters being singletons. The chain combines TRBV19 with TRBJ2-4, with 12 positions matching TRBD1. The source material was PBMCs. The receptor was isolated from a woman aged 40 to 50 in good health and CMV-seronegative. The CDR3 is CASSIGDRGRGKNIQYF. CDR3 coding DNA: TGTGCCAGTAGTATTGGGGACAGGGGGCGAGGCAAAAACATTCAGTACTTC.